Following are 9 T cell receptor beta chains from one sample sequenced in a study of CD8 T cells in Susac syndrome. RNA totalling about 0.45 to 1 ug underwent reverse transcription with random hexamers. TCRdb processed the immunoSEQ multiplex PCR reads anew with MiXCR; each CDR3 protein has one entry. The table lists 330,000 or so distinct CDR3 sequences, around 85% of them singletons. Sequenced input: CD8+ T cells from PBMCs. These receptors all come from a human donor with multiple sclerosis.

The chain couples TRBV27 to TRBJ2-3; the match to TRBD2 covers 9 bases. V trimming: 4 bases; J trimming: 4 bases; junction bases outside the gene matches: 6. This CDR3 spans 15 amino acids. Germline V gives CDR1 MNHEY, CDR2 SMNVEV (reference sequence). CDR3 nucleotides: TGTGCCAGCAGTTACCCAGCGGGAGGCGCAGATACGCAGTATTTT. Translation gives CASSYPAGGADTQYF.

The CDR3 loop is CASSTGLAGGYEQYF. The CDR3 DNA reads as TGTGCCAGCAGCACCGGACTAGCGGGAGGTTACGAGCAGTACTTC. This rearrangement joins TRBV13 to TRBJ2-7; 14 nucleotides match TRBD2. Germline lookup yields CDR1 PRHDT and CDR2 FYEKMQ (reference sequence). The length of the CDR3 is 15 residues. V lost 5 bases and J lost 4; bases outside the gene matches: 4.

V usage is TRBV28 and J usage is TRBJ2-3, with a tentative D call TRBD1 (6 bases). Germline CDR1 is MDHEN and CDR2 is SYDVKM. Trimming stripped 3 bases from V and 6 bases from J, with 16 bases between. The CDR3 has 15 amino acids. The DNA of the CDR3 is TGTGCCAGCAGTTTCCCCTCCGTAAGGGGGGATACGCAGTATTTT. Encoded protein: CASSFPSVRGDTQYF.

The V call is TRBV28, the J call TRBJ2-7; D remains ambiguous. The ends were cut back, 2 bases at V and 1 base at J, with 9 bases in the middle. Germline CDR1 MDHEN, CDR2 SYDVKM. CDR3 size: 14 residues. In DNA form, the CDR3 reads TGTGCCAGCAGTTTAGGGTTATGGTCCTACGAGCAGTACTTC. Translated, it gives CASSLGLWSYEQYF.

This chain joins TRBV27 and TRBJ2-7; a weak D match, TRBD2 (6 bases). The CDR3 is 16 residues long. Per germline, CDR1 MNHEY and CDR2 SMNVEV (reference sequence). Trimming removed 5 bases at V and 5 bases at J, with 22 bases between. The chain's CDR3 is CASSPPPWGGGDEQYF. The CDR3 DNA reads as TGTGCCAGCAGTCCCCCCCCCTGGGGCGGCGGGGACGAGCAGTACTTC.

The chain uses TRBV7-9 and TRBJ2-7; perhaps TRBD2 as D (5 bases). This CDR3 comprises 14 residues. The germline V gene has CDR1 SEHNR and CDR2 FQNEAQ (reference sequence). V lost 5 bases and J lost 3, with 14 bases in between. CDR3 protein: CASSHPGKDYEQYF. CDR3 bases: TGTGCCAGCAGCCATCCCGGGAAAGACTACGAGCAGTACTTC.

The chain has TRBV19 and TRBJ2-3; 9 bases fit TRBD1. J was trimmed by 0 bases and V by 6 bases; bases with no gene match: 10. The germline V gene encodes CDR1 LNHDA and CDR2 SQIVND (reference sequence). The length of the CDR3 is 17 residues. CDR3 in amino acids: CASRHSLGQGSTDTQYF. The CDR3 nucleotides are TGTGCCAGTAGACATTCGCTTGGACAGGGGAGCACAGATACGCAGTATTTT.

The sample holds one count of this clonotype. V and J are TRBV4-2 and TRBJ2-1; 9 nucleotides line up with TRBD2. The germline V gene encodes CDR1 LGHNA and CDR2 YNFKEQ. The CDR3 contains 17 residues. V shed 0 bases, J shed 2 bases, and the junction held 5 bases outside the gene matches. The CDR3 protein is CASSQDRPSGAYNEQFF. In DNA, the CDR3 is TGTGCCAGCAGCCAAGATCGTCCTAGCGGGGCCTACAATGAGCAGTTCTTC.

The rearrangement joins TRBV27 to TRBJ1-5; 10 nucleotides align to TRBD1. Looked up from germline, CDR1 is MNHEY and CDR2 is SMNVEV (reference sequence). CDR3 length equals 15 residues. V trimming: 5 bases; J trimming: 2 bases; junction bases outside the gene matches: 3. CDR3 DNA: TGTGCCAGCAGTGAAGGGACAGGGGGCAATCAGCCCCAGCATTTT. The encoded protein is CASSEGTGGNQPQHF.